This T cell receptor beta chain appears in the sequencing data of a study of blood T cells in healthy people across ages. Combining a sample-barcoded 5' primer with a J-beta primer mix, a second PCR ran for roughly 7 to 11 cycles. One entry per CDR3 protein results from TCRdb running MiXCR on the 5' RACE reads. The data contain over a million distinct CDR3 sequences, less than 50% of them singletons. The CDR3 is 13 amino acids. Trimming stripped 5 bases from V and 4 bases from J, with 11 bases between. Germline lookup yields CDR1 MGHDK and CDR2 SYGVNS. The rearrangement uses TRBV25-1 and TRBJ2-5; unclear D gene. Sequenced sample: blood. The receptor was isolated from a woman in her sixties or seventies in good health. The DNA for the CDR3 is TGTGCCAGCAGTCAGTTTGGGCCAGAGACCCAGTACTTC. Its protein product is CASSQFGPETQYF. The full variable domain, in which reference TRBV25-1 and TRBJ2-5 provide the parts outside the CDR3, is EADIYQTPRYLVIGTGKKITLECSQTMGHDKMYWYQQDPGMELHLIHYSYGVNSTEKGDLSSESTVSRIRTEHFPLTLESARPSHTSQYLCASSQFGPETQYFGPGTRLLVL.